This TCR beta chain emerged from a study of shared clonotypes between healthy human individuals. The table came from immunoSEQ multiplex PCR; TCRdb's copy has only in-frame clones and leaves some out. The sample yields around 940,000 clones, 76% seen once. The germline gives CDR1 SNHLY, CDR2 FYNNEI. The CDR3 spans 16 residues. V was clipped by 1 base and J by 0 bases, with 11 bases between them. Sequenced material: memory CD4+ T cells sorted from blood. Stated subset: CD45RA-negative fraction. The rearrangement uses TRBV2 and TRBJ2-3; D not resolved. The TCR was taken from a man in his late teens or twenties in good health. In DNA, the CDR3 is TGTGCCAGCAGTGAAGGGACCCATCCTAGCACAGATACGCAGTATTTT. Its translation: CASSEGTHPSTDTQYF.